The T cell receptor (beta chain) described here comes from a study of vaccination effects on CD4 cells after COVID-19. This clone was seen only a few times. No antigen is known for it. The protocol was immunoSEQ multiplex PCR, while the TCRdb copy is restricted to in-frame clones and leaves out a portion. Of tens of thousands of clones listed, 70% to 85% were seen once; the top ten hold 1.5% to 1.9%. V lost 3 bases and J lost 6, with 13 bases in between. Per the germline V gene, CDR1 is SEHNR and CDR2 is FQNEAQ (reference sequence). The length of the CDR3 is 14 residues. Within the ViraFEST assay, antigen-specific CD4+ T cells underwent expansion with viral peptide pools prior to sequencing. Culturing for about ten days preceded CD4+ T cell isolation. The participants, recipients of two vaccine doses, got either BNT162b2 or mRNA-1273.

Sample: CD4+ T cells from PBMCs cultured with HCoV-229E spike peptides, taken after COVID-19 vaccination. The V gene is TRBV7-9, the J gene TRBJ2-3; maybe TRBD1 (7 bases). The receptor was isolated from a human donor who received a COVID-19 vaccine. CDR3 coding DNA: TGTGCCAGCAGCTTTGGACAGGAGGGGGATACGCAGTATTTT. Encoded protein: CASSFGQEGDTQYF.